These 24 T cell receptor beta chains originate from one sample sequenced in a study of shared clonotypes between healthy human individuals. The assay was immunoSEQ multiplex PCR, and TCRdb's table has in-frame clones only and misses some. Of under 350,000 clones in the sample, around 86% were seen once. What was sequenced was memory CD8+ T cells sorted from blood. Subset of the sample: CD45RO+ cells pooled with CCR7-negative TemRA cells. These receptors originate from a young man in good health.

The chain links TRBV2 to TRBJ2-1; D unclear. CDR3 length equals 12 residues. V lost 8 bases and J lost 2, with 7 bases in between. CDR1 is SNHLY and CDR2 is FYNNEI in the germline V gene. CDR3 residues: CASADAYNEQFF. CDR3 nucleotides: TGTGCCAGCGCGGACGCCTACAATGAGCAGTTCTTC.

The chain couples TRBV29-1 to TRBJ2-2; possibly TRBD1 for D (6 bases). This CDR3 spans 15 amino acids. The germline CDR1 and CDR2 sequences are SQVTM and ANQGSEA. V lost 1 base to trimming and J lost 5 bases, with 14 bases between them. The CDR3 DNA follows: TGCAGCGTTGAAGGTCCTCTAGGGGGAACCGGGGAGCTGTTTTTT. It translates to CSVEGPLGGTGELFF.

V gene TRBV6-6 combines with J gene TRBJ1-2; maybe TRBD1 (5 bases). CDR3 length: 14 residues. V dropped 6 bases and J dropped 4 bases, with 15 bases sitting between them. Germline CDR1 MNHNY, CDR2 SVGAGI (reference sequence). In DNA, the CDR3 is TGTGCCAGCAGGGGGGACGGTCTCGCCTATGGCTACACCTTC. This gives the protein CASRGDGLAYGYTF.

V gene TRBV29-1 combines with J gene TRBJ2-7; D is possibly TRBD2 (5 bases). Germline-derived CDR1 and CDR2 are SQVTM and ANQGSEA. The CDR3 spans 14 residues. Trimming left V 2 bases short and J 0 bases short, with 11 bases between. The CDR3 loop is CSVELPGISYEQYF. The CDR3, as DNA: TGCAGCGTTGAATTGCCCGGGATCTCCTACGAGCAGTACTTC.

The V gene is TRBV28, the J gene TRBJ1-2, with D unclear. Trimming pared 1 base from V and 3 bases from J, leaving 18 bases between. Germline CDR1 is MDHEN and CDR2 is SYDVKM. The CDR3 consists of 17 residues. The CDR3 coding sequence is TGTGCCAGCAGTTTATCCCCGGGGTACGCTTTTTACTATGGCTACACCTTC. Protein: CASSLSPGYAFYYGYTF.

V and J are TRBV6-5 and TRBJ2-1; no definite D call. The germline V gene encodes CDR1 MNHEY and CDR2 SVGAGI. Between the trimmed V and J ends, which lost 5 bases and 8 bases, there was a span of 16 bases. The CDR3 contains 14 residues. Here the CDR3 DNA reads TGTGCCAGCAGTCCGACCTGGGTTTCCGATGAGCAGTTCTTC. It encodes CASSPTWVSDEQFF.

This chain connects TRBV4-1 to TRBJ2-5; TRBD1 matches 7 bases. The CDR3 is 16 amino acids. Germline V CDR1 and CDR2: MGHRA, YSYEKL. Trimming removed 0 bases from V and 5 bases from J; junction bases left unmatched: 9. CDR3: CASSQDPTGVGETQYF. The DNA for the CDR3 is TGCGCCAGCAGCCAAGACCCAACAGGGGTCGGGGAGACCCAGTACTTC.

As to this clone: Other DNA sequences in the sample encode the same CDR3. The V and J genes are TRBV27 and TRBJ1-4; 7 bases are a match to TRBD1. CDR3 length equals 14 residues. Trimming took 3 bases from V and 3 from J; bases not matched to a gene: 1. The V gene's germline CDR1 is MNHEY and CDR2 SMNVEV (reference sequence). The CDR3 coding sequence is TGTGCCAGCAGTTTTCAGGGGGCTAATGAAAAACTGTTTTTT. It codes for CASSFQGANEKLFF.

The V gene is TRBV11-2, the J gene TRBJ2-1; 9 bases are a match to TRBD2. Looked up from germline, CDR1 is SGHAT and CDR2 is FQNNGV. The CDR3 has 19 residues. V dropped 1 base and J dropped 1; count of bases not matched to a gene: 11. The CDR3 here is CASSLVIGSGGVSYNEQFF. The CDR3 region has the DNA TGTGCCAGCAGCTTAGTAATCGGTAGCGGGGGAGTTTCCTACAATGAGCAGTTCTTC.

The rearrangement joins TRBV30 to TRBJ1-1; a possible D gene is TRBD1 (6 bases). With 5 bases removed from V and 1 base from J, the gap between germline ends came to 11 bases. Germline V lookup: CDR1 GTSNPN, CDR2 SVGIG (reference sequence). The CDR3 extends over 13 amino acids. This chain's CDR3 is CAWGLQGNTEAFF. CDR3 sequence (DNA): TGTGCCTGGGGGTTACAGGGGAACACTGAAGCTTTCTTT.

This chain uses TRBV13 with TRBJ2-2, with 7 positions matching TRBD1. Per germline, CDR1 PRHDT and CDR2 FYEKMQ (reference sequence). The CDR3 sequence is 14 residues long. The junction had 4 bases not matched to a gene; V was cut back by 6 bases and J by 3 bases. The DNA of the CDR3 is TGTGCCAGCAGGCCGACAGGGTACACCGGGGAGCTGTTTTTT. This gives the protein CASRPTGYTGELFF.

The chain combines TRBV7-8 with TRBJ1-4, with no clear D. V lost 2 bases to trimming and J lost 3 bases, with 7 bases between them. This CDR3 spans 14 amino acids. Looked up from germline, CDR1 is SGHVS and CDR2 is FQNEAQ. The CDR3 sequence: CASSLPAPNEKLFF. CDR3 coding DNA: TGTGCCAGCAGCTTACCGGCCCCTAATGAAAAACTGTTTTTT. Variable domain in full (rest from reference TRBV7-8 and TRBJ1-4): GAGVSQSPRYKVAKRGQDVALRCDPISGHVSLFWYQQALGQGPEFLTYFQNEAQLDKSGLPSDRFFAERPEGSVSTLKIQRTQQEDSAVYLCASSLPAPNEKLFFGSGTQLSVL.

This clone appeared once. V and J are TRBV2 and TRBJ2-1; maybe TRBD1 (5 bases). Germline CDR1 SNHLY, CDR2 FYNNEI. The CDR3 totals 10 residues. V gave up 8 bases and J gave up 10 bases, with 9 bases separating them. The CDR3 DNA reads as TGTGCCAGCTGGGGCGGAGAGCAGTTCTTC. Translating gives CASWGGEQFF.

The chain is built from TRBV7-6 and TRBJ2-7; perhaps TRBD2 as D (5 bases). CDR3 length equals 14 residues. V was cut by 4 bases and J by 5 bases, with 15 bases left in between. Germline values: CDR1 SGHVS, CDR2 FNYEAQ. As DNA, the CDR3 is TGTGCCAGCAGCTCCTTCCCGGGGATGGACGAGCAGTACTTC. It is translated as CASSSFPGMDEQYF.

The chain has TRBV2 and TRBJ1-5; 12 positions match TRBD1. The length of the CDR3 is 15 residues. The J segment lost 5 bases and the V segment lost 5 bases, leaving 4 bases of the junction unmatched. The germline CDR1 and CDR2 sequences are SNHLY and FYNNEI. CDR3 region: CASSPGQGAYQPQHF. CDR3 coding DNA: TGTGCCAGCAGTCCGGGACAGGGGGCATATCAGCCCCAGCATTTT.

The J gene is TRBJ2-7, the V gene TRBV5-1; D remains unclear. V lost 2 bases and J 3 bases, leaving 9 bases between the germline ends. CDR3 size: 13 residues. The germline V gene has CDR1 SGHRS and CDR2 YFSETQ. The CDR3 coding sequence is TGCGCCAGCAGCTTAGCATCTTTCTACGAGCAGTACTTC. The encoded protein is CASSLASFYEQYF.

This rearrangement joins TRBV10-3 to TRBJ2-5, with 11 bases identical to TRBD2. CDR1 and CDR2 (germline): ENHRY, SYGVKD. V lost 3 bases, J lost 0 bases, and 9 bases stayed unmatched. The CDR3 is made up of 18 amino acids. CDR3 nucleotides: TGTGCCATCAGTGATAAGGCTAGCGGGAGGAGAAACCAAGAGACCCAGTACTTC. Translated: CAISDKASGRRNQETQYF.

V is TRBV4-2 and J is TRBJ2-3; TRBD2 matches at 13 bases. V was pared by 4 bases and J by 3 bases, with 16 bases of the junction left unmatched. Germline values: CDR1 LGHNA, CDR2 YNFKEQ. This CDR3 is built from 20 residues. The DNA of the CDR3 is TGTGCCAGCAGCCGTCCAGGGGGGACGCCGACTAGCGGGAGGACAGATACGCAGTATTTT. This sequence encodes CASSRPGGTPTSGRTDTQYF.

The genes are TRBV6-1 and TRBJ2-7; maybe TRBD1 (6 bases). The germline CDR1 and CDR2 sequences are MNHNS and SASEGT. The CDR3 contains 15 residues. V was shortened by 1 base and J by 3 bases, with 13 bases between the two germline ends. CDR3 sequence (DNA): TGTGCCAGCAGTGAAGGACAGGATTCGGTCTACGAGCAGTACTTC. Its translation is CASSEGQDSVYEQYF.

The chain couples TRBV5-1 to TRBJ1-1; 12 nucleotides line up with TRBD1. The CDR3 is 15 residues long. The V gene's germline CDR1 is SGHRS and CDR2 YFSETQ. Trimming cost V 1 base and J 5 bases; bases outside gene matches: 3. The CDR3 nucleotides read TGCGCCAGCAGCTTGACGGGACAGGGGGCGACTGAAGCTTTCTTT. This gives the protein CASSLTGQGATEAFF.

The chain has TRBV9 and TRBJ1-1; D is unresolved. Germline values: CDR1 SGDLS, CDR2 YYNGEE. The CDR3 runs to 13 residues. Trimming took off 0 bases at V and 5 bases at J, with 8 bases between the two ends. CDR3 residues: CASSVDEGTEAFF. The CDR3 DNA follows: TGTGCCAGCAGCGTAGACGAAGGGACTGAAGCTTTCTTT. The full variable domain, its missing parts supplied by reference TRBV9 and TRBJ1-1, is DSGVTQTPKHLITATGQRVTLRCSPRSGDLSVYWYQQSLDQGLQFLIQYYNGEERAKGNILERFSAQQFPDLHSELNLSSLELGDSALYFCASSVDEGTEAFFGQGTRLTVV.

As concerns this clone: This same CDR3 is encoded by further DNA sequences in the sample. The V call is TRBV5-6, the J call TRBJ2-7; no clear D gene. The germline V gene has CDR1 SGHDT and CDR2 YYEEEE. The CDR3 contains 13 residues. Trimming took 0 bases from V and 1 from J, leaving 5 bases between them. CDR3 sequence: CASSLGNSYEQYF. DNA for the CDR3: TGTGCCAGCAGCTTGGGGAATTCCTACGAGCAGTACTTC.

This clone was recorded once. The chain uses TRBV28 and TRBJ1-6, with D unresolved. This CDR3 has 18 amino acids. V lost 1 base and J lost 13, with 26 bases in between. CDR1 and CDR2 (germline): MDHEN, SYDVKM. The CDR3 is CASSLSLPAHGSFLPLHF. The CDR3, as DNA: TGTGCCAGCAGTTTATCCCTACCCGCCCATGGGTCCTTTCTCCCCCTCCACTTT.

The chain links TRBV5-6 to TRBJ1-2; no firm D call. V was shortened by 3 bases and J by 2 bases, with 14 bases between the two germline ends. This CDR3 spans 15 amino acids. The V gene's germline CDR1 is SGHDT and CDR2 YYEEEE. In DNA, the CDR3 is TGTGCCAGCAGCTGGGGTGCGGGTCCGAACTATGGCTACACCTTC. Its translation is CASSWGAGPNYGYTF.